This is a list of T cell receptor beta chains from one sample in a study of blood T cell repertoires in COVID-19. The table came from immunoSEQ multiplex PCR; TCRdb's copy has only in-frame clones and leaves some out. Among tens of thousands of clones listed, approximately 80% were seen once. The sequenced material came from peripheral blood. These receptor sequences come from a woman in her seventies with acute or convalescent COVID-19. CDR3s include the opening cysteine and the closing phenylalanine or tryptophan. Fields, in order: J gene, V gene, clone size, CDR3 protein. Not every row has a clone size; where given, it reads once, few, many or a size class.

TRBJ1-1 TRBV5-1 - CASSLSGHGVNTEAFF
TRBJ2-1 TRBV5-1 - CASSNQLAGSYNEQFF
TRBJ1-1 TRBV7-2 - CASSPRQGMNTEAFF
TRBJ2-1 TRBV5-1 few CASSLATGGRNNEQFF
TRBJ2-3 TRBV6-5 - CASSYSLLVADTQYF
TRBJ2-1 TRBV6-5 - CASSYWGALQDNEQFF
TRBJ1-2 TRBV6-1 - CASSGRREGFNYGYTF
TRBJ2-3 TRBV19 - CASTAQGLTTDTQYF
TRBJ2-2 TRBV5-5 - CASSFDPSGIGGELFF
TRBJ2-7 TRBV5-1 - CASSLDRDRLYEQYF
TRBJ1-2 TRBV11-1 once CASSLDPQGANYGYTF